Shown below are 27 T cell receptor beta chains from a single sample sequenced in a study of cytomegalovirus exposure and HLA in healthy donors. The PCR used 60 Vbeta and 13 Jbeta primers. Measured with immunoSEQ multiplex PCR; TCRdb has only the in-frame clones, and not every one. The table includes fewer than 350,000 clones, around nine tenths detected once. Sequenced: PBMCs. These receptors originate from a woman between 18 and 29 years old in good health and CMV-seronegative.

This rearrangement joins TRBV2 to TRBJ2-5; D is unclear. The CDR3 extends over 12 amino acids. Germline V gives CDR1 SNHLY, CDR2 FYNNEI. The V end was cut by 4 bases, the J end by 5 bases, with 8 bases between. The DNA for the CDR3 is TGTGCCAGCAGTGGTATATCGGAGACCCAGTACTTC. It is translated as CASSGISETQYF. Looking up the rest from reference TRBV2 and TRBJ2-5 gives the full variable domain: EPEVTQTPSHQVTQMGQEVILRCVPISNHLYFYWYRQILGQKVEFLVSFYNNEISEKSEIFDDQFSVERPDGSNFTLKIRSTKLEDSAMYFCASSGISETQYFGPGTRLLVL.

The V call is TRBV2, the J call TRBJ1-5, with TRBD1 as a possible D gene (6 bases). Germline loops: CDR1 SNHLY, CDR2 FYNNEI. This CDR3 is 14 amino acids long. V was cut by 6 bases and J by 6 bases, with 15 bases left in between. Written as DNA, the CDR3 is TGTGCCAGCAGGAGCACAGGGTCGGTTCAGCCCCAGCATTTT. Its translation is CASRSTGSVQPQHF.

This clone was recorded once. The chain uses TRBV5-4 and TRBJ2-3; 8 nucleotides align to TRBD2. The V segment lost 5 bases and the J segment 4 bases; nucleotides outside the gene matches: 12. The CDR3 contains 16 residues. The V gene's germline CDR1 is SGHNT and CDR2 YYREEE (reference sequence). CDR3 nucleotides: TGTGCCAGCAGATCAAGTATAGCGGGGCCCGCAGATACGCAGTATTTT. It encodes CASRSSIAGPADTQYF.

This clone was recorded only once. This chain joins TRBV27 and TRBJ2-7; 9 nucleotides line up with TRBD1. In germline, CDR1 is MNHEY, CDR2 SMNVEV (reference sequence). The V gene end was trimmed by 5 bases and the J gene end by 3 bases; junction bases not matched to a gene: 2. CDR3 size: 13 residues. The CDR3 sequence is CASSETGGYEQYF. CDR3 sequence (DNA): TGTGCCAGCAGTGAGACAGGGGGCTACGAGCAGTACTTC.

The chain is built from TRBV2 and TRBJ2-5; 8 positions match TRBD1. The CDR3 loop spans 13 amino acids. CDR1 is SNHLY, CDR2 FYNNEI, per germline. Unmatched junction bases numbered 2, after V lost 4 bases and J lost 4 bases. The CDR3 DNA is TGTGCCAGCAGTGCAGGGGGCGGAGAGACCCAGTACTTC. This gives the protein CASSAGGGETQYF.

The genes are TRBV11-2 and TRBJ1-1, with D possibly matching TRBD1 (6 bases). V shed 6 bases and J shed 5 bases, with 16 bases lying between them. CDR3 length: 14 amino acids. Per the germline V gene, CDR1 is SGHAT and CDR2 is FQNNGV. The CDR3 DNA follows: TGTGCCAGCAGAAGGGACACCGTGGGGACTGAAGCTTTCTTT. Translated, it gives CASRRDTVGTEAFF.

V is TRBV28 and J is TRBJ1-2; 11 bases align to TRBD1. The V and J ends lost 7 bases and 7 bases, in that order; junction bases with no gene match: 11. The CDR3 length is 15 residues. The germline V gene has CDR1 MDHEN and CDR2 SYDVKM. CDR3 amino acids: CASNKPGTGGVGYTF. CDR3 DNA sequence: TGTGCCAGCAACAAACCCGGGACAGGGGGTGTTGGCTACACCTTC.

The V gene is TRBV2, the J gene TRBJ1-5; no reliable D call. Germline V gene sequence: CDR1 SNHLY, CDR2 FYNNEI. Trimming took off 4 bases at V and 2 bases at J, with 21 bases between the two ends. The CDR3 is 18 amino acids. The CDR3, as DNA: TGTGCCAGCAGTGTAAACAGAACTCCTCTAAGTGGCAATCAGCCCCAGCATTTT. It encodes CASSVNRTPLSGNQPQHF.

The rearrangement joins TRBV4-2 to TRBJ2-2; 9 nucleotides align to TRBD2. This CDR3 comprises 15 residues. The ends lost 2 bases at V and 3 bases at J; junction bases unmatched: 1. The germline CDR1 and CDR2 sequences are LGHNA and YNFKEQ. This chain's CDR3 is CASSQLAGYTGELFF. CDR3 sequence (DNA): TGTGCCAGCAGCCAACTAGCGGGGTACACCGGGGAGCTGTTTTTT.

The V and J genes are TRBV5-1 and TRBJ2-3; no definite D call. Germline V CDR1 and CDR2: SGHRS, YFSETQ. This CDR3 has 16 amino acids. V was shortened by 5 bases and J by 2 bases, with 18 bases between the two germline ends. DNA of the CDR3: TGCGCCAGCAGGAGCGTGGTAGGCACTCCCACAGATACGCAGTATTTT. As protein: CASRSVVGTPTDTQYF.

Notes on this clone: Different DNA sequences within this sample yield the same CDR3. The V and J genes are TRBV2 and TRBJ1-5, with TRBD1 identical over 7 bases. This CDR3 comprises 14 residues. V was clipped by 6 bases and J by 1 base; unmatched bases: 3. Germline V gene data show CDR1 as SNHLY and CDR2 as FYNNEI. The CDR3 region is CASSRQGSNQPQHF. DNA for the CDR3: TGTGCCAGCAGCCGACAGGGAAGCAATCAGCCCCAGCATTTT.

The chain combines TRBV7-3 with TRBJ2-4; 13 bases map to TRBD2. From germline, CDR1 is SGHTA and CDR2 FQGTGA. Trimming cost V 3 bases and J 14 bases; bases outside gene matches: 4. CDR3 length: 13 residues. As DNA, the CDR3 is TGTGCCAGCAGCTTTACTAGCGGGGGGGATAAGTACTTC. Translation: CASSFTSGGDKYF. Complete variable domain (other parts from reference TRBV7-3 and TRBJ2-4): GAGVSQTPSNKVTEKGKYVELRCDPISGHTALYWYRQSLGQGPEFLIYFQGTGAADDSGLPNDRFFAVRPEGSVSTLKIQRTERGDSAVYLCASSFTSGGDKYFGAGTRLSVL.

The genes are TRBV6-1 and TRBJ2-1, with 7 bases identical to TRBD2. Germline CDR1 MNHNS, CDR2 SASEGT. J was trimmed by 13 bases and V by 6 bases; bases with no gene match: 9. The CDR3 totals 12 residues. The CDR3 nucleotides are TGTGCCAGCAGGGGACTATTCGTCGGACAGTTCTTC. Translating gives CASRGLFVGQFF.

This sequence joins TRBV2 and TRBJ2-1; the match to TRBD1 covers 9 bases. The junction had 15 bases not matched to a gene; V was cut back by 10 bases and J by 2 bases. From germline, CDR1 is SNHLY and CDR2 FYNNEI. The CDR3 runs to 17 residues. CDR3 DNA: TGTGCCACCGGCCGGGACAGGGCTTTTTTACCCTACAATGAGCAGTTCTTC. This codes for CATGRDRAFLPYNEQFF. The full variable domain, rest sourced from reference TRBV2 and TRBJ2-1, is EPEVTQTPSHQVTQMGQEVILRCVPISNHLYFYWYRQILGQKVEFLVSFYNNEISEKSEIFDDQFSVERPDGSNFTLKIRSTKLEDSAMYFCATGRDRAFLPYNEQFFGPGTRLTVL.

This rearrangement joins TRBV2 to TRBJ1-2, with TRBD1 as a possible D gene (6 bases). In germline, CDR1 is SNHLY, CDR2 FYNNEI. Trimming pared 1 base from V and 7 bases from J, leaving 13 bases between. The CDR3 sequence is 14 residues long. In DNA, the CDR3 is TGTGCCAGCAGTGAAGGAAACAGGGTAGTTGGCTACACCTTC. This gives the protein CASSEGNRVVGYTF.

This chain joins TRBV12-5 and TRBJ1-1, with D hard to call. V was shortened by 0 bases and J by 0 bases, with 17 bases between the two germline ends. CDR1 and CDR2 from the germline V gene are LGHNT and FRNRAP. This CDR3 has 18 amino acids. The DNA of the CDR3 is TGTGCTAGTGGTTTGGTACAAGGGAGGGTTGAAGTGAACACTGAAGCTTTCTTT. Residues: CASGLVQGRVEVNTEAFF. The full variable domain, rest sourced from reference TRBV12-5 and TRBJ1-1, is DARVTQTPRHKVTEMGQEVTMRCQPILGHNTVFWYRQTMMQGLELLAYFRNRAPLDDSGMPKDRFSAEMPDATLATLKIQPSEPRDSAVYFCASGLVQGRVEVNTEAFFGQGTRLTVV.

The CDR3 nucleotides are TGTGCCAGTAGCAATTTAGCGGGGGGATACAATGAGCAGTTCTTC. Translated: CASSNLAGGYNEQFF. The rearrangement uses TRBV19 and TRBJ2-1; TRBD2 matches at 10 bases. Germline lookup yields CDR1 LNHDA and CDR2 SQIVND (reference sequence). The V segment lost 6 bases and the J segment 4 bases; nucleotides outside the gene matches: 6. This CDR3 contains 15 residues.

This clone appeared a single time. The V call is TRBV10-2, the J call TRBJ1-2; D might be TRBD1 (5 bases). CDR3 length: 14 residues. With 7 bases removed from V and 3 bases from J, the gap between germline ends came to 15 bases. From germline, CDR1 is WSHSY and CDR2 SAAADI. Written as DNA, the CDR3 is TGCGCCAGCAAACCCCGGGGGGGATACTATGGCTACACCTTC. Translation gives CASKPRGGYYGYTF.

The chain combines TRBV6-5 with TRBJ1-1; D possibly corresponds to TRBD1 (5 bases). V was trimmed by 0 bases and J by 3 bases, leaving 11 bases between them. Germline CDR1 reads MNHEY; CDR2 reads SVGAGI. This CDR3 spans 15 amino acids. CDR3 DNA sequence: TGTGCCAGCAGTTACTCGCTGGGGGGATACACTGAAGCTTTCTTT. It is translated as CASSYSLGGYTEAFF.

A note on this clone: Other DNA variants within this sample encode the same CDR3. The chain employs TRBV27 and TRBJ2-7; 11 positions agree with TRBD2. Germline values: CDR1 MNHEY, CDR2 SMNVEV (reference sequence). The CDR3 runs to 15 residues. V gave up 3 bases and J gave up 4 bases; unmatched junction bases: 5. CDR3 loop: CASSFVSGGAYEQYF. In nucleotides, the CDR3 is TGTGCCAGCAGTTTCGTTAGCGGGGGGGCTTACGAGCAGTACTTC.

This clone has a single count. The V gene is TRBV6-1, the J gene TRBJ2-5; 8 bases fit TRBD1. The J call is doubtful: the DNA matches TRBJ2-7 better. This CDR3 is 14 amino acids long. The V gene's germline CDR1 is MNHNS and CDR2 SASEGT. Here the CDR3 reads CASSERGTGVEQYF. As DNA, the CDR3 is TGTGCCAGCAGTGAAAGGGGGACAGGCGTCGAGCAGTACTTC.

Of note for this clone: At one of its ends the junction is not consistent with the germline gene, which may arise from a read error. The rearrangement uses TRBV9 and TRBJ2-1; 13 bases line up with TRBD2. CDR3 length equals 16 residues. Germline CDR1 SGDLS, CDR2 YYNGEE. The CDR3 sequence is CAGSEGTSGVRHEQFF. The CDR3 region has the DNA TGTGCCGGCAGCGAGGGGACTAGCGGGGTTAGGCATGAGCAGTTCTTC. The full variable domain, with the rest looked up from reference TRBV9 and TRBJ2-1, is DSGVTQTPKHLITATGQRVTLRCSPRSGDLSVYWYQQSLDQGLQFLIQYYNGEERAKGNILERFSAQQFPDLHSELNLSSLELGDSALYFCAGSEGTSGVRHEQFFGPGTRLTVL.

The rearrangement joins TRBV5-8 to TRBJ2-1, with 7 bases lining up with TRBD1. The CDR3 consists of 12 residues. Germline V gene sequence: CDR1 SGHTS, CDR2 YDEGEE. Trimming cost V 3 bases and J 9 bases; bases outside gene matches: 3. As DNA, the CDR3 is TGTGCCAGCAGCTCCTACAGGGGTGAGCAGTTCTTC. Amino acid sequence: CASSSYRGEQFF.

The rearrangement uses TRBV13 and TRBJ2-2; perhaps TRBD2 as D (7 bases). With 11 bases removed from V and 5 bases from J, the gap between germline ends came to 18 bases. Germline lookup yields CDR1 PRHDT and CDR2 FYEKMQ (reference sequence). The CDR3 has 14 amino acids. Written as DNA, the CDR3 is TGTGCCGCCCGGAGGGGGGGGGCTACCGGGGAGCTGTTTTTT. Its protein is CAARRGGATGELFF.

The V and J genes are TRBV10-2 and TRBJ2-1, with 7 bases aligning to TRBD2. There are 13 residues in the CDR3. Germline assignment: CDR1 WSHSY and CDR2 SAAADI. The junction had 11 bases not matched to a gene; V was cut back by 4 bases and J by 14 bases. The CDR3 DNA follows: TGCGCCAGCAGTGGGGGGGGTTATGGCACTGAGTTCTTC. It yields the protein CASSGGGYGTEFF.

Here the CDR3 DNA reads TGTGCCAGCAGCCCAGGACAGGGGGGCACAGATACGCAGTATTTT. Protein product: CASSPGQGGTDTQYF. This chain links TRBV28 with TRBJ2-3; 10 nucleotides align to TRBD1. The germline gives CDR1 MDHEN, CDR2 SYDVKM. After removal of 6 bases from V and 1 base from J, the junction contained 4 bases not matched to a gene. The CDR3 extends over 15 amino acids.

This clone has a handful of counts. The chain joins TRBV11-2 to TRBJ2-7; 10 bases are shared with TRBD1. This CDR3 is built from 13 residues. V lost 5 bases, J lost 4 bases, and 2 bases stayed unmatched. Germline CDR1 and CDR2: SGHAT and FQNNGV. In DNA form, the CDR3 reads TGTGCCAGCAGCGAGGACAGGGGGTACGAGCAGTACTTC. As protein: CASSEDRGYEQYF. Looking up the rest from reference TRBV11-2 and TRBJ2-7 gives the full variable domain: EAGVAQSPRYKIIEKRQSVAFWCNPISGHATLYWYQQILGQGPKLLIQFQNNGVVDDSQLPKDRFSAERLKGVDSTLKIQPAKLEDSAVYLCASSEDRGYEQYFGPGTRLTVT.